This T cell receptor beta chain originates from a study of CD8+ T cells in alopecia areata. Overall study: Treatment with tofacitinib (6 to 18 months) was followed by 6 months off drug. General study points: Greater clonality was observed in lesional scalp samples, especially alopecia totalis/universalis, versus normal scalp. Within the top 100, expanded CD8+ clones significantly decreased with tofacitinib, as did scalp clonality.

As to treatment: oral pan-JAK inhibitor, 5-10 mg twice daily. It was from alopecia areata patients that lesional scalp punch biopsies and peripheral blood were collected. Remarks on this clone: Its specificity is not known.

TCR sequencing used cDNA made by reverse transcription of extracted RNA. The protocol was immunoSEQ multiplex PCR, while the TCRdb copy is restricted to in-frame clones and leaves out a portion. The sample lists 200,000 to 250,000 clones, over 60% occurring once. This receptor was obtained from a human donor with alopecia areata. Sample: CD4+ T cells sorted from blood, taken at week 4, from a patient treated with tofacitinib.

CDR3 nucleotides: TGTGCCAGCAGCCCGACAGGGTACGAGCAGTACTTC. This translates into CASSPTGYEQYF. The chain employs TRBV7-2 and TRBJ2-7, with 7 bases that match TRBD1. After removal of 5 bases from V and 4 bases from J, the junction contained 2 bases not matched to a gene. CDR3 size: 12 residues. Germline assignment: CDR1 SGHTA and CDR2 FQGNSA.